The TCR beta chain under discussion was sequenced for a study of patients and donors after allogeneic stem cell transplantation (dated by TCRdb to the early 2020s). This clonotype has a handful of counts. Its antigen is currently not known. There are no base qualities to consult, and no much larger clone falls within one base. Libraries were built with RT-PCR. Sequencing took place on a NextSeq 550. TCRdb handled the public reads itself, with Q25 trimming in fastp and clone calling in MiXCR, and kept productive beta chains. Every distinct CDR3 protein forms one entry, paired with its most common genes and DNA. The sample table shows more than 850,000 distinct CDR3 sequences, and around 17% are seen once. The ten biggest clones cover 5% to 7.5% of the sample. From the germline V gene, CDR1 is MGHRA and CDR2 is YSYEKL. Taken from cysteine to phenylalanine, the CDR3 has 17 residues. Only CDR3 DNA is held: 51 bases, read in frame from base 1. From V the trimming removes 4 bases and from J it removes 1 base, while the gene matches leave 7 bases of the junction unaccounted for.

This TCR derives from a human donor who was either an allogeneic HSCT recipient or a stem cell or donor lymphocyte infusion donor (not recorded which). It is not recorded whose cells these are; they may come from a transplant donor. The rearrangement combines TRBV4-1 with TRBJ2-7; a stretch of 13 junction bases matches TRBD2. The sequenced sample was blood, either unsorted or a sorted T cell fraction (not recorded which). The nucleotide sequence is TGCGCCAGCAGCCCGGGACTAGCGGGATTAACTTCCTACGAGCAGTACTTC. This codes for CASSPGLAGLTSYEQYF.